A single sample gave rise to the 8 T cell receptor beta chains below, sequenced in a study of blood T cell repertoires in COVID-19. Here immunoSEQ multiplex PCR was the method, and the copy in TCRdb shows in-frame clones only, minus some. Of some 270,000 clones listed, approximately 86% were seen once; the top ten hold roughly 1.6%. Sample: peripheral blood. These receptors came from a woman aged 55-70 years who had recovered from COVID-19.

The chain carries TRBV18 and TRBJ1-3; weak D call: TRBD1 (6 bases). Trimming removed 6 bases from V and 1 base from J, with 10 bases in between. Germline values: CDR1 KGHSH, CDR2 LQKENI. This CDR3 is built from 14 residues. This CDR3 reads CASSLQGSGNTIYF. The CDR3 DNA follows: TGTGCCAGCTCTCTACAGGGTTCTGGAAACACCATATATTTT.

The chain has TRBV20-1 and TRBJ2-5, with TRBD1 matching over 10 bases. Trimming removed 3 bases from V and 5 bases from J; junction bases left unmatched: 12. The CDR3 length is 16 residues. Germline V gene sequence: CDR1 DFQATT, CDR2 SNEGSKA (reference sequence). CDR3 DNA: TGCAGTGCTAGTTCCCCCGACAGGGGGCTGGGGGAGACCCAGTACTTC. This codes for CSASSPDRGLGETQYF.

This CDR3 reads CASKGWDRSNYGYTF. The CDR3 DNA follows: TGTGCCAGCAAGGGTTGGGACAGATCTAACTATGGCTACACCTTC. The chain couples TRBV5-4 to TRBJ1-2, with TRBD1 matching 7 bases. The CDR3 has 15 residues. Trimming at V came to 6 bases and at J to 0 bases, leaving 8 bases not matched to a gene. Germline V gene sequence: CDR1 SGHNT, CDR2 YYREEE (reference sequence).

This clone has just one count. Written as DNA, the CDR3 is TGTGCCAGCAGTGAAGCCGTAGCGGGGAGCTCCTACAATGAGCAGTTCTTC. Protein product: CASSEAVAGSSYNEQFF. This chain connects TRBV6-1 to TRBJ2-1, with 8 nucleotides matching TRBD2. CDR3 length: 17 residues. V trimming: 0 bases; J trimming: 0 bases; junction bases outside the gene matches: 4. From germline, CDR1 is MNHNS and CDR2 SASEGT.

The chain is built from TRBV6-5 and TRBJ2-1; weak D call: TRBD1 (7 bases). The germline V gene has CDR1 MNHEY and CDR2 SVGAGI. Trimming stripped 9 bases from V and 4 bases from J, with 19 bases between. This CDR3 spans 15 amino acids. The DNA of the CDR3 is TGTGCCAGTTTCCTTGGCGGGACAGCTTACAATGAGCAGTTCTTC. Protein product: CASFLGGTAYNEQFF.

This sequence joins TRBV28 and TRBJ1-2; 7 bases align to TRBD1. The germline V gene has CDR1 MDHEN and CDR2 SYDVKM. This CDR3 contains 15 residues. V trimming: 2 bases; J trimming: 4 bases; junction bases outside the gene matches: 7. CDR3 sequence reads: CASSLTQGSSYGYTF. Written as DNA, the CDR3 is TGTGCCAGCAGTTTAACACAGGGGTCTAGCTATGGCTACACCTTC.

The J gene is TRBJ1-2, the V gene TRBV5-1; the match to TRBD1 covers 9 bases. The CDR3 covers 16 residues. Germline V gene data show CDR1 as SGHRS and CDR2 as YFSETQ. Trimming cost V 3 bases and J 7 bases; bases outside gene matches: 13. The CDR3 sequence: CASSSPGTGTGSGYTF. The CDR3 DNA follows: TGCGCCAGCAGCTCTCCCGGGACAGGGACCGGTTCTGGCTACACCTTC.

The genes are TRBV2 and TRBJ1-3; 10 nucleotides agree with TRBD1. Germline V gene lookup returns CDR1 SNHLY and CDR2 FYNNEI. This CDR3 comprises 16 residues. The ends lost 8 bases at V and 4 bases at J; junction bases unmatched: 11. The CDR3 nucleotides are TGTGCCAGCGCCGGGCTGGACAGGGGGTCGGGAAACACCATATATTTT. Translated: CASAGLDRGSGNTIYF.